This T cell receptor (beta chain) appears in the sequencing data of a study of sequential checkpoint blockade in melanoma. Study-wide background: DNA from some 84 pretreatment tumor samples underwent TCRβ immunosequencing.

For this clone: Its matching antigen is unknown.

The ends were cut back, 4 bases at V and 5 bases at J, with 20 bases in the middle. This CDR3 contains 17 residues. Germline assignment: CDR1 MNHGY and CDR2 SAAAGT. Clones were sequenced by immunoSEQ multiplex PCR, and TCRdb holds only the in-frame ones, with some missing. The table has roughly 8,400 clones, more than 20% seen once. General study findings and limits: About 30 times likelier clinical benefit followed increased tumor T-cell fraction and clonality.

Treatment given: randomized to nivolumab then ipilimumab (arm A) or the reverse (arm B). The receptor's source is a human donor with melanoma. Sample: tumor tissue (inferred from file names), taken from a patient given nivolumab and ipilimumab in sequence. The chain is built from TRBV6-8 and TRBJ2-2; no clear D. The CDR3, as DNA: TGTGCCAGCAGTTTATGTATATATTGTGGGCGTACCGGGGAGCTGTTTTTT. Translation: CASSLCIYCGRTGELFF.